A selection of T cell receptor beta chains follows, all from one sample in a study of control samples from healthy donors and cancer patients. Some clones are missing from TCRdb's copy, which holds only in-frame ones; the method was immunoSEQ multiplex PCR. The sample carries approximately 86,000 clones, approximately 89% recorded once. The sequenced sample consisted of blood. The receptor set was obtained from a man aged 25 to 40 in good health. The CDR3 runs from the conserved cysteine through the conserved F or W. The order of the fields is V gene, D gene, clone size, J gene, CDR3 protein, CDR3 DNA. The D gene is left open where the match is weak. The size field is filled for only some rows; it gives once, few, many or a size class.

TRBV7-3	NA	NA	TRBJ2-7	CASSLTVGTYEQYF	TGTGCCAGCAGCTTAACTGTCGGGACCTACGAGCAGTACTTC
TRBV11-2	NA	NA	TRBJ2-5	CASSLGGGATLETQYF	TGTGCCAGCAGCTTAGGGGGCGGGGCTACTCTAGAGACCCAGTACTTC
TRBV1	NA	NA	TRBJ1-1	CTSSQLEGANTEAFF	TGCACCAGCAGCCAACTTGAGGGGGCGAACACTGAAGCTTTCTTT
TRBV2	NA	few	TRBJ2-3	CASSEGSGTNTDTQYF	TGTGCCAGCAGTGAAGGTAGCGGAACTAACACAGATACGCAGTATTTT
TRBV5-1	NA	NA	TRBJ2-6	CASSLDLGSGANVLTF	TGCGCCAGCAGCTTGGACTTGGGCTCTGGGGCCAACGTCCTGACTTTC
TRBV5-4	NA	NA	TRBJ2-3	CASSLSVSTDTQYF	TGTGCCAGCAGCTTGAGCGTCAGCACAGATACGCAGTATTTT
TRBV28	NA	NA	TRBJ1-2	CASSPDSYGYTF	TGTGCCAGCAGCCCCGACAGCTATGGCTACACCTTC
TRBV28	NA	NA	TRBJ2-1	CASITAGAGANEQFF	TGTGCCAGCATTACGGCCGGCGCAGGGGCCAATGAGCAGTTCTTC
TRBV7-9	NA	once	TRBJ1-3	CASSLDNSGNTIYF	TGTGCCAGCAGCCTGGACAACTCTGGAAACACCATATATTTT
TRBV5-1	NA	NA	TRBJ1-3	CASSITTGGNTIYF	TGCGCCAGCAGCATAACGACAGGAGGAAACACCATATATTTT
TRBV5-6	TRBD2	NA	TRBJ2-3	CASSLTGTSGGYTDTQYF	TGTGCCAGCAGCCTGACCGGGACTAGCGGGGGGTACACAGATACGCAGTATTTT
TRBV29-1	TRBD1	NA	TRBJ1-1	CSVGQGRNTEAFF	TGCAGCGTGGGACAGGGTAGGAACACTGAAGCTTTCTTT
TRBV19	NA	NA	TRBJ1-6	CASSIVGGSSYNSPLHF	TGTGCCAGTAGTATAGTGGGAGGGAGCTCCTATAATTCACCCCTCCACTTT
TRBV7-9	NA	NA	TRBJ1-1	CASSSDPGTEAFF	TGTGCCAGCAGCTCCGATCCCGGGACAGAAGCTTTCTTT
TRBV5-1	NA	NA	TRBJ2-1	CASSSRGFSYNEQFF	TGCGCCAGCAGCTCCAGGGGTTTCTCCTACAATGAGCAGTTCTTC
TRBV6-5	NA	NA	TRBJ2-6	CASSYSRPGANVLTF	TGTGCCAGCAGTTACTCCAGGCCTGGGGCCAACGTCCTGACTTTC
TRBV6-4	NA	few	TRBJ2-3	CASSPTGGTDTQYF	TGTGCCAGCAGTCCCACGGGGGGCACAGATACGCAGTATTTT
TRBV5-6	NA	NA	TRBJ2-1	CASSLEGGGDNEQFF	TGTGCCAGCAGCTTGGAGGGTGGGGGAGACAATGAGCAGTTCTTC